The rows below give T cell receptor beta chains drawn from one sample of a study of control samples from healthy donors and cancer patients. Assay used: immunoSEQ multiplex PCR; TCRdb lists only in-frame clones, some missing. This sample yields tens of thousands of clones, of which roughly 84% are seen a single time; under 4.5% belongs to the top ten. Sequencing was performed on blood. All receptors come from a woman between 45 and 65 years old in good health. Each CDR3 is given with its conserved first and last residue.

J gene,V gene,CDR3 protein
TRBJ2-6,TRBV2,CASRQGSGANVLTF
TRBJ2-3,TRBV6-5,CASSYSGGSDTQYF
TRBJ2-3,TRBV13,CASSPISRTDTQYF
TRBJ1-1,TRBV3-1/TRBV3-2,CASSQGGNTEAFF
TRBJ2-7,TRBV2,CASRDLRGRGEQYF
TRBJ2-7,TRBV7-8,CASSPTGGSYYEQYF
TRBJ1-5,TRBV11-3,CASSLARGRNQPQHF
TRBJ1-3,TRBV28,CASSWGLSGNTIYF
TRBJ1-1,TRBV10-1,CASRGSQGNTEAFF
TRBJ1-5,TRBV6-2/TRBV6-3,CASSYGSGNQPQHF
TRBJ2-1,TRBV6-5,CASSYSSGSYNEQFF
TRBJ1-4,TRBV7-9,CASGPPLRFTNEKLFF
TRBJ2-7,TRBV6-6,CASSAGSSYEQYF
TRBJ2-7,TRBV6-5,CASRGLYEQYF
TRBJ2-3,TRBV5-1,CASSGRLAGGTDTQYF
TRBJ2-7,TRBV5-4,CASSLVLDSSYEQYF
TRBJ2-1,TRBV28,CASSPRGSGRINEQFF
TRBJ1-4,TRBV24-1,CATSDPRVKNEKLFF
TRBJ1-3,TRBV4-1,CASSHLPGQGASGNTIYF
TRBJ2-1,TRBV5-4,CASSFGISGMGSYNEQFF
TRBJ1-5,TRBV4-1,CASSLMTTGQPQHF
TRBJ1-5,TRBV19,CASSIAGVDQPQHF
TRBJ1-4,TRBV5-8,CASTHRGVTNEKLFF
TRBJ2-1,TRBV3-1/TRBV3-2,CASSKAPGLGGYNEQFF